Presented here are 22 T cell receptor beta chains from one specimen sequenced in a study of blood T cells in healthy people across ages (dated by TCRdb to between 2014 and 2016). To prepare the library, 5' RACE was applied. TCRdb shows the sequencer as Illumina HiSeq 2500. A second PCR of roughly 7 to 12 cycles was run with a J-beta primer mix and a sample-barcoded 5' primer. Starting from the raw public reads, TCRdb applied fastp trimming at Q25, assembled clones with MiXCR and retained in-frame beta chains. Rows matching on CDR3 protein sequence are summarized as one entry with the most common DNA and genes. The sample has roughly 650,000 distinct CDR3 sequences on record, about 32% of them singletons. The leading ten clones occupy 15% of the sample. The sample was blood. All receptors come from a woman of 80 years or more in good health. Donor details come from another sample of the same person, matched by shared clones.

This clonotype was seen once. J is TRBJ2-2 and V is TRBV5-1; D is tentatively TRBD1 or TRBD2 (6 bases each). CDR1 is SGHRS and CDR2 is YFSETQ in the germline V gene. V gave up 4 bases and J gave up 8 bases, with 18 bases separating them. The CDR3 is 15 amino acids. CDR3 residues: CASSRMGGQSGELFF. CDR3 DNA sequence: TGCGCCAGCAGCCGGATGGGGGGCCAATCTGGGGAGCTGTTTTTT.

Only a few counts were recorded for this clonotype. The chain recombines TRBV7-3 with TRBJ2-3; D is perhaps TRBD1 or TRBD2 (5 bases each). The V gene lost 5 bases and the J gene lost 12 bases, with 15 bases spanning the gap. Germline V lookup: CDR1 SGHTA, CDR2 FQGTGA. The CDR3 totals 12 residues. For the CDR3, the DNA is TGTGCCAGCAGCCCATCGGGACCCCCCCAGTATTTT. It specifies CASSPSGPPQYF.

This clonotype was seen at least ten times. The chain uses TRBV9 and TRBJ2-7; the D gene is possibly TRBD2 (7 bases). Germline V gives CDR1 SGDLS, CDR2 YYNGEE. V shed 3 bases and J shed 3 bases, with 19 bases lying between them. The CDR3 runs 16 residues. CDR3 sequence reads: CASSEGLSGGLYEQYF. In nucleotides, the CDR3 is TGTGCCAGCAGCGAAGGCCTGTCGGGGGGCCTCTACGAGCAGTACTTC.

The table lists this clonotype with many counts. The rearrangement uses TRBV20-1 and TRBJ2-7; maybe TRBD1 (6 bases). The CDR3 is 15 residues long. Between the trimmed V and J ends, which lost 0 bases and 4 bases, there was a span of 16 bases. Per the germline V gene, CDR1 is DFQATT and CDR2 is SNEGSKA (reference sequence). The CDR3 region is CSARDLGRGVYEQYF. The CDR3 coding sequence is TGCAGTGCTAGAGATCTTGGCAGGGGAGTGTACGAGCAGTACTTC.

This clonotype showed up many times. This chain connects TRBV6-2 or TRBV6-3 to TRBJ2-1, with D possibly being TRBD1 (5 bases). Trimming cost V 6 bases and J 4 bases, with 25 bases left between them. The CDR3 is 18 amino acids. Looked up from germline, CDR1 is MNHEY and CDR2 is SVGEGT. The CDR3 loop is CASRPNPRQFRNYNEQFF. The DNA for the CDR3 is TGTGCCAGCAGACCAAACCCGCGACAGTTCCGGAATTACAATGAGCAGTTCTTC.

Details on this clonotype: Since a much larger clone is just one base distant, this may be a read error. The gene calls are TRBV20-1 and TRBJ2-7, with 8 nucleotides matching TRBD1. Looked up from germline, CDR1 is DFQATT and CDR2 is SNEGSKA (reference sequence). The CDR3 extends over 14 amino acids. V lost 6 bases to trimming and J lost 7 bases; unmatched junction nucleotides: 14. CDR3 in amino acids: CSAREQGAYNEQYF. The CDR3, as DNA: TGCAGTGCCCGAGAGCAGGGGGCCTACAATGAGCAGTACTTC.

This clonotype occurred once. V is TRBV3-1 and J is TRBJ2-5, with D maybe TRBD2 (7 bases). The CDR3 consists of 13 residues. Trimming left V 1 base short and J 7 bases short, with 10 bases between. Looked up from germline, CDR1 is LGHDT and CDR2 is YNNKEL (reference sequence). The CDR3 DNA reads as TGTGCCAGCAGCCAAGCCGGGGGGCCGACCCAGTACTTC. Protein: CASSQAGGPTQYF.

This clonotype has just a few counts. The chain combines TRBV30 with TRBJ2-3; 12 bases map to TRBD2. CDR1 and CDR2 (germline): GTSNPN, SVGIG (reference sequence). This CDR3 comprises 22 residues. V shed 2 bases and J 0 bases; nucleotides not matched to a gene: 21. The CDR3 spells CAWSNLAGGPLETHPSTDTQYF. The CDR3 DNA is TGTGCCTGGAGTAACCTAGCGGGGGGGCCTTTGGAGACCCACCCTAGCACAGATACGCAGTATTTT.

A remark on this clonotype: A much larger clone lies one base from this, so it may be a read error. The V call is TRBV20-1, the J call TRBJ2-7; no reliable D call. Germline CDR1 and CDR2: DFQATT and SNEGSKA (reference sequence). Trimming shortened V by 5 bases and J by 4 bases, and 9 bases separated the two germline ends. The CDR3 consists of 11 residues. Here the CDR3 reads CSAADTYEQYF. Here the CDR3 DNA reads TGCAGTGCTGCTGACACGTACGAGCAGTACTTC.

The genes are TRBV30 and TRBJ2-5; the D call may be TRBD1 or TRBD2 (5 bases each). The CDR3 has 13 amino acids. Germline CDR1 GTSNPN, CDR2 SVGIG (reference sequence). Trimming took 0 bases from V and 5 from J, leaving 10 bases between them. CDR3 bases: TGTGCCTGGAGTGTTCACAGGACTGAGACCCAGTACTTC. Protein product: CAWSVHRTETQYF.

This clonotype was detected ten times or more. The rearrangement joins TRBV2 to TRBJ2-1; D ambiguous. This CDR3 contains 11 residues. Trimming removed 10 bases at V and 8 bases at J, with 12 bases between. Germline lookup yields CDR1 SNHLY and CDR2 FYNNEI. DNA for the CDR3: TGTGCCACGAATAAGGGCGATGAGCAGTTCTTC. Its translation is CATNKGDEQFF. Together with reference TRBV2 and TRBJ2-1, the CDR3 gives the full variable domain: EPEVTQTPSHQVTQMGQEVILRCVPISNHLYFYWYRQILGQKVEFLVSFYNNEISEKSEIFDDQFSVERPDGSNFTLKIRSTKLEDSAMYFCATNKGDEQFFGPGTRLTVL.

In this sample, this clonotype turned up many times. V and J are TRBV5-6 and TRBJ2-3; D may be TRBD1 (5 bases). The germline V gene encodes CDR1 SGHDT and CDR2 YYEEEE. V was cut by 2 bases and J by 1 base, with 8 bases left in between. This CDR3 has 14 residues. CDR3 sequence: CASSFPGRTDTQYF. The CDR3 DNA sequence: TGTGCCAGCAGCTTTCCAGGGCGCACAGATACGCAGTATTTT.

This clonotype was seen at least ten times. The chain links TRBV10-3 to TRBJ1-2; D perhaps matches TRBD1 (5 bases). Germline CDR1 is ENHRY and CDR2 is SYGVKD. Trimming stripped 3 bases from V and 6 bases from J, with 14 bases between. The CDR3 extends over 14 amino acids. The CDR3 region has the DNA TGTGCCATCAGTGAATCGGGCAAGGACAATGGCTACACCTTC. The encoded protein is CAISESGKDNGYTF.

This clonotype has a handful of counts. V is TRBV6-6 and J is TRBJ1-1; TRBD1 is a possible D gene (5 bases). Trimming took off 8 bases at V and 1 base at J, with 23 bases between the two ends. The CDR3 is made up of 17 amino acids. Looked up from germline, CDR1 is MNHNY and CDR2 is SVGAGI (reference sequence). CDR3 coding DNA: TGTGCCAGCCGCGACCATGGGGGGGAATCAAGGAACACTGAAGCTTTCTTT. It translates to CASRDHGGESRNTEAFF.

This clonotype was counted only a few times. This rearrangement joins TRBV14 to TRBJ1-1, with a weak D call TRBD1 (5 bases). Germline V gene lookup returns CDR1 SGHDN and CDR2 FVKESK. CDR3 size: 13 residues. Trimming took off 8 bases at V and 2 bases at J, with 12 bases between the two ends. CDR3 nucleotide sequence: TGTGCCAGCGGTGTGGGGCCTAACACTGAAGCTTTCTTT. Protein: CASGVGPNTEAFF.

This clonotype appeared a few times. A single base separates this from a much larger clone, so it may be a read error. Here the CDR3 reads CASSLGQPNNEQYF. DNA for the CDR3: TGCGCCAGCAGCTTGGGACAGCCGAACAATGAGCAGTACTTC. The rearrangement uses TRBV5-1 and TRBJ2-5; D possibly corresponds to TRBD1 (5 bases). Trimming cost V 0 bases and J 11 bases, with 17 bases left between them. The CDR3 totals 14 residues. Germline assignment: CDR1 SGHRS and CDR2 YFSETQ.

This clonotype was counted ten times or more. The V gene is TRBV15, the J gene TRBJ2-3; D may be TRBD2 (6 bases). The V and J ends lost 1 base and 1 base respectively, with 12 bases between them. This CDR3 has 16 amino acids. Germline CDR1 is LNHNV and CDR2 is YYDKDF (reference sequence). Here the CDR3 DNA reads TGTGCCACCAGCAGAGGAGTGGGGACTGGCACAGATACGCAGTATTTT. Protein sequence: CATSRGVGTGTDTQYF.

This clonotype was recorded many times. The J gene is TRBJ1-2, the V gene TRBV28; possibly TRBD1 for D (6 bases). V gave up 2 bases and J gave up 8 bases, with 21 bases separating them. CDR3 length: 16 residues. CDR1 is MDHEN and CDR2 is SYDVKM in the germline V gene. The CDR3 sequence: CASSLHNPGGTDGYTF. The DNA for the CDR3 is TGTGCCAGCAGTTTACATAATCCCGGGGGCACAGACGGCTACACCTTC.

This clonotype was observed at least ten times. The genes are TRBV28 and TRBJ2-5, with 7 bases lining up with TRBD1. This CDR3 contains 14 residues. Germline V CDR1 and CDR2: MDHEN, SYDVKM. V shed 4 bases and J 5 bases; nucleotides not matched to a gene: 7. The CDR3, as DNA: TGTGCCAGCAGTTCCCGACAGGGCGGGGAGACCCAGTACTTC. This translates into CASSSRQGGETQYF. Combining the CDR3 with reference TRBV28 and TRBJ2-5 gives the whole variable domain DVKVTQSSRYLVKRTGEKVFLECVQDMDHENMFWYRQDPGLGLRLIYFSYDVKMKEKGDIPEGYSVSREKKERFSLILESASTNQTSMYLCASSSRQGGETQYFGPGTRLLVL.

The chain employs TRBV13 and TRBJ2-7; TRBD2 matches 15 bases. The CDR3 consists of 15 residues. The V segment lost 5 bases and the J segment 6 bases; nucleotides outside the gene matches: 5. Per germline, CDR1 PRHDT and CDR2 FYEKMQ (reference sequence). This CDR3 reads CASSPQGLAGGEQYF. The CDR3 DNA is TGTGCCAGCAGCCCCCAGGGACTAGCGGGAGGCGAGCAGTACTTC.

This clonotype was counted only a few times. A much larger clone is a single base away; this may be a read error. V is TRBV29-1 and J is TRBJ2-5; 13 bases align to TRBD2. The CDR3 is made up of 14 amino acids. Per germline, CDR1 SQVTM and CDR2 ANQGSEA. Germline trimming cut 3 bases from V and 5 bases from J; bases unmatched to any gene: 3. The DNA of the CDR3 is TGCAGCGTTGAGGGACTAGCGGGAAGCGAGACCCAGTACTTC. Translation gives CSVEGLAGSETQYF.

For this clonotype: Being one base from a much bigger clone, this may be a read error. The chain couples TRBV30 to TRBJ2-4; possible D gene TRBD2, 5 bases. TRBJ2-5 matches the DNA end more closely, so the J call is doubtful. Germline V lookup: CDR1 GTSNPN, CDR2 SVGIG (reference sequence). The CDR3 is made up of 15 amino acids. This chain's CDR3 is CAWSVASGYRETQYF. DNA of the CDR3: TGTGCCTGGAGTGTAGCCTCGGGGTATCGAGAGACCCAGTACTTC.